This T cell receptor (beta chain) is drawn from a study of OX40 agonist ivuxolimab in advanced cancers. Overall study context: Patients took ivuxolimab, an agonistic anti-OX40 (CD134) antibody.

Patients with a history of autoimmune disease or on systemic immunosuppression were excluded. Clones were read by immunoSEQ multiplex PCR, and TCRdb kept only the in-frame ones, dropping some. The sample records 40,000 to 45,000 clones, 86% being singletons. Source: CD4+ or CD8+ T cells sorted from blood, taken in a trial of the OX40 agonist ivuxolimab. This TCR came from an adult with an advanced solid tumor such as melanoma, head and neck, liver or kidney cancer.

The CDR3 DNA is TGTGCCAGCAGCCAAGTGAATGGGAGGGCAGGGTCGGAGACCCAGTACTTC. Translation gives CASSQVNGRAGSETQYF. The chain carries TRBV14 and TRBJ2-5, with 7 bases lining up with TRBD2. J was trimmed by 5 bases and V by 1 base; bases with no gene match: 13. This CDR3 comprises 17 residues. Germline CDR1 and CDR2: SGHDN and FVKESK.